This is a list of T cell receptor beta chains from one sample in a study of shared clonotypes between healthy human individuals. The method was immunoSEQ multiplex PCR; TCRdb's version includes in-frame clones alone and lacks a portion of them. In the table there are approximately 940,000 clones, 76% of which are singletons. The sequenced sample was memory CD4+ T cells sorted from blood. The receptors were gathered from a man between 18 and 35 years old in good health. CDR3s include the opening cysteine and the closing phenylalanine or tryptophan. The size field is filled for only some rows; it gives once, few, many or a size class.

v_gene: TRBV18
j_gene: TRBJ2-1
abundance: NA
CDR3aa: CASSPQPSGRAGGSYNEQFF

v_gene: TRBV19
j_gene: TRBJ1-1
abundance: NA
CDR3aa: CASSSQGNTEAFF

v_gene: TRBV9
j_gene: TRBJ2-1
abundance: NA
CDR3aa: CASSAMNSEQFF

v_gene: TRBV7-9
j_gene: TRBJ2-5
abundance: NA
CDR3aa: CASSTRLAGEETQYF

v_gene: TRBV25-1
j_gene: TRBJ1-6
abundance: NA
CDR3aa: CASSAIGRAGGSPLHF

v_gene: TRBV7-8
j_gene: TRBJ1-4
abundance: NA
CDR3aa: CASSSTGPNEKLFF

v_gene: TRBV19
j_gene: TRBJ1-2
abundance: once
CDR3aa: CASSPRAVNYGYTF

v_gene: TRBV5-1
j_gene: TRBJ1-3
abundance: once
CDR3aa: CASSRDGPSSGNTIYF

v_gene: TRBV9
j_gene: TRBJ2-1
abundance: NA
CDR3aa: CASSVGLAGEISMKQFF

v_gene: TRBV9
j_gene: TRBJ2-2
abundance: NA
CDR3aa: CASSVVPGWTGELFF

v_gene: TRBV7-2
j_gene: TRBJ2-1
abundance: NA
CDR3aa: CASSFDPTPADEQFF

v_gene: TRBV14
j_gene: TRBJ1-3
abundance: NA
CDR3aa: CASSLVGGNTIYF

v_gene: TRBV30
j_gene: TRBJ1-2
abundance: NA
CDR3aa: CAWTDRYGYTF

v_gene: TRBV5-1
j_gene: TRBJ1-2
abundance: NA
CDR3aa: CASSLGDDYGYTF

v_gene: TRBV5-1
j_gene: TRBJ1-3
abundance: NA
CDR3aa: CASSLGTGAGNTIYF

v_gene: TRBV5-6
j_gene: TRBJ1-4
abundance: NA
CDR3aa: CASSSNRGAANEKLFF